These 27 T cell receptor beta chains came from one sample sequenced in a study of CD4+ T cells in melanoma. Produced via immunoSEQ multiplex PCR; TCRdb's table is partial and in-frame only. The sample shows over 6,500 clones, around 70% of them seen only once. Sequenced material: cells from a culture (not recorded whether cultured in vitro). The receptors originated from a human donor with melanoma.

The V gene is TRBV3-1 (or the pseudogene TRBV3-2), the J gene TRBJ1-5, with 8 positions matching TRBD1. The germline V gene has CDR1 LGHDT and CDR2 YNNKEL (reference sequence). The CDR3 covers 16 residues. The V gene end was trimmed by 6 bases and the J gene end by 0 bases; junction bases not matched to a gene: 7. This CDR3 reads CASRQQGGYSNQPQHF. DNA for the CDR3: TGTGCCAGCAGACAACAGGGGGGATATAGCAATCAGCCCCAGCATTTT.

CDR3 region: CASSLSGPLGGASTDTQYF. Written as DNA, the CDR3 is TGTGCCAGCAGTCTAAGCGGGCCCCTGGGCGGCGCTAGCACAGATACGCAGTATTTT. V usage is TRBV28 and J usage is TRBJ2-3; D may be TRBD2 (6 bases). Trimming removed 5 bases from V and 0 bases from J, with 24 bases in between. The CDR3 totals 19 residues. Looked up from germline, CDR1 is MDHEN and CDR2 is SYDVKM. The full variable domain, in which reference TRBV28 and TRBJ2-3 provide the parts outside the CDR3, is DVKVTQSSRYLVKRTGEKVFLECVQDMDHENMFWYRQDPGLGLRLIYFSYDVKMKEKGDIPEGYSVSREKKERFSLILESASTNQTSMYLCASSLSGPLGGASTDTQYFGPGTRLTVL.

The chain combines TRBV5-1 with TRBJ2-4, with D perhaps matching TRBD2 (6 bases). The CDR3 consists of 15 residues. Trimming took 0 bases from V and 6 from J, leaving 13 bases between them. In germline, CDR1 is SGHRS, CDR2 YFSETQ. CDR3 sequence reads: CASSLDTRDSNIQYF. The CDR3 coding sequence is TGCGCCAGCAGCTTGGACACTAGGGACTCAAACATTCAGTACTTC.

The chain combines TRBV27 with TRBJ2-1; D could derive from TRBD1 or TRBD2 (5 bases each). The ends were cut back, 0 bases at V and 5 bases at J, with 11 bases in the middle. From germline, CDR1 is MNHEY and CDR2 SMNVEV (reference sequence). The CDR3 runs 15 residues. In DNA form, the CDR3 reads TGTGCCAGCAGTTTATCGTCCGGGGCAGACAATGAGCAGTTCTTC. It encodes CASSLSSGADNEQFF.

The table lists this clone with a few counts. The V gene is TRBV30, the J gene TRBJ2-2, with D maybe TRBD1 (6 bases). The CDR3 is 12 residues long. The V end was cut by 4 bases, the J end by 5 bases, with 8 bases between. Germline V gene lookup returns CDR1 GTSNPN and CDR2 SVGIG (reference sequence). CDR3 in amino acids: CAWTGATGELFF. DNA for the CDR3: TGTGCCTGGACAGGGGCGACCGGGGAGCTGTTTTTT. The complete variable domain, with remaining parts taken from reference TRBV30 and TRBJ2-2, reads SQTIHQWPATLVQPVGSPLSLECTVEGTSNPNLYWYRQAAGRGLQLLFYSVGIGQISSEVPQNLSASRPQDRQFILSSKKLLLSDSGFYLCAWTGATGELFFGEGSRLTVL.

The chain recombines TRBV5-1 with TRBJ2-7; 14 nucleotides match TRBD2. The CDR3 runs to 15 residues. Germline CDR1 is SGHRS and CDR2 is YFSETQ. After removal of 3 bases from V and 4 bases from J, the junction contained 3 bases not matched to a gene. The CDR3 sequence is CASSSRTSGGYEQYF. The CDR3 DNA is TGCGCCAGCAGCTCCCGGACTAGCGGGGGGTACGAGCAGTACTTC.

V and J are TRBV19 and TRBJ1-4; TRBD1 matches at 7 bases. The V and J ends lost 5 bases and 12 bases, in that order; junction bases with no gene match: 6. CDR3 length: 12 residues. From germline, CDR1 is LNHDA and CDR2 SQIVND (reference sequence). The CDR3 sequence: CASSVTGQELFF. CDR3 coding DNA: TGTGCCAGTAGTGTGACAGGGCAAGAACTGTTTTTT. Complete variable domain (other parts from reference TRBV19 and TRBJ1-4): DGGITQSPKYLFRKEGQNVTLSCEQNLNHDAMYWYRQDPGQGLRLIYYSQIVNDFQKGDIAEGYSVSREKKESFPLTVTSAQKNPTAFYLCASSVTGQELFFGSGTQLSVL.

V and J are TRBV5-1 and TRBJ2-5, with 8 bases matching TRBD1. CDR1 SGHRS and CDR2 YFSETQ come from the germline V gene. V lost 4 bases to trimming and J lost 4 bases; unmatched junction nucleotides: 3. CDR3 length equals 13 residues. The CDR3 DNA is TGCGCCAGCAGCACGGGACAGGTAGAGACCCAGTACTTC. Encoded protein: CASSTGQVETQYF.

In DNA, the CDR3 is TGTGCCTGGAGTAAGGGACAGGGCGCAGGAGGGGATACGCAGTATTTT. It specifies CAWSKGQGAGGDTQYF. The chain is built from TRBV30 and TRBJ2-3; 9 bases are a match to TRBD1. CDR1 and CDR2 (germline): GTSNPN, SVGIG (reference sequence). The length of the CDR3 is 16 residues. V gave up 2 bases and J gave up 6 bases; unmatched junction bases: 12.

The gene calls are TRBV30 and TRBJ1-2, with D maybe TRBD1 (6 bases). Between the trimmed V and J ends, which lost 3 bases and 8 bases, there was a span of 22 bases. Germline lookup yields CDR1 GTSNPN and CDR2 SVGIG (reference sequence). This CDR3 is built from 15 residues. CDR3 nucleotides: TGTGCCTGGAGCCCGGACGGGACATTAGGATGGGGCTACACCTTC. Amino acids: CAWSPDGTLGWGYTF.

This clone is hyperexpanded in the sample. The chain combines TRBV5-5 with TRBJ1-6; D call uncertain. The germline V gene encodes CDR1 SGHKS and CDR2 YYEKEE (reference sequence). Trimming shortened V by 5 bases and J by 9 bases, and 9 bases separated the two germline ends. The CDR3 length is 12 residues. This chain's CDR3 is CASRKESSPLHF. As DNA, the CDR3 is TGTGCCAGCAGAAAGGAGAGTTCACCCCTCCACTTT.

CDR3 amino acids: CASMGGKTDYNEQFF. The DNA of the CDR3 is TGTGCCAGCATGGGGGGGAAAACGGACTACAATGAGCAGTTCTTC. The chain combines TRBV2 with TRBJ2-1; the match to TRBD2 covers 7 bases. The CDR3 is 15 amino acids. CDR1 and CDR2 (germline): SNHLY, FYNNEI. The trim removed 7 bases at V and 3 bases at J, leaving 9 bases unmatched.

The chain employs TRBV6-6 and TRBJ2-7; no firm D call. Germline-derived CDR1 and CDR2 are MNHNY and SVGAGI (reference sequence). The CDR3 runs 14 residues. Trimming removed 2 bases from V and 0 bases from J, with 8 bases in between. CDR3: CASSYGGTSYEQYF. In nucleotides, the CDR3 is TGTGCCAGCAGTTACGGTGGCACCTCCTACGAGCAGTACTTC.

The chain uses TRBV28 and TRBJ2-4, with TRBD2 matching over 10 bases. The CDR3 is 19 residues long. Germline V lookup: CDR1 MDHEN, CDR2 SYDVKM. The J segment lost 0 bases and the V segment lost 6 bases, leaving 14 bases of the junction unmatched. The CDR3 sequence is CASSDIGLAAKLAKNIQYF. The CDR3 DNA follows: TGTGCCAGCAGCGACATCGGACTAGCGGCGAAACTAGCCAAAAACATTCAGTACTTC.

There are a few counts of this clone. The chain employs TRBV27 and TRBJ1-2; maybe TRBD1 (6 bases). The CDR3 runs 14 residues. Germline loops: CDR1 MNHEY, CDR2 SMNVEV (reference sequence). Trimming removed 6 bases at V and 1 base at J, with 12 bases between. The CDR3 spells CASRSSGVNYGYTF. For the CDR3, the DNA is TGTGCCAGCAGGTCGTCAGGGGTTAACTATGGCTACACCTTC.

The genes are TRBV27 and TRBJ1-2; 8 nucleotides agree with TRBD1. The CDR3 length is 14 residues. J was trimmed by 3 bases and V by 3 bases; bases with no gene match: 3. The germline V gene encodes CDR1 MNHEY and CDR2 SMNVEV (reference sequence). CDR3 residues: CASSFRTGHYGYTF. For the CDR3, the DNA is TGTGCCAGCAGTTTTCGGACAGGGCACTATGGCTACACCTTC.

In its sample, this clone was seen once. The rearrangement uses TRBV4-1 and TRBJ2-1; 11 bases match TRBD2. Germline V gene data show CDR1 as MGHRA and CDR2 as YSYEKL. J gave up 1 base and V 1 base, and 12 bases lay outside the gene matches. CDR3 length: 20 amino acids. The CDR3 nucleotides are TGCGCCAGCAGCCAAGTAGGTCTAGCGGGGGGCCCCCCTTCCTACAATGAGCAGTTCTTC. Its protein product is CASSQVGLAGGPPSYNEQFF.

V gene TRBV6-5 combines with J gene TRBJ2-2, with 10 bases lining up with TRBD1. The CDR3 covers 14 residues. The ends lost 7 bases at V and 3 bases at J; junction bases unmatched: 2. The germline V gene encodes CDR1 MNHEY and CDR2 SVGAGI. CDR3 coding DNA: TGTGCCAGCACCGGGACAGGGGACACCGGGGAGCTGTTTTTT. This gives the protein CASTGTGDTGELFF.

V is TRBV19 and J is TRBJ2-2, with TRBD2 matching over 11 bases. Germline lookup yields CDR1 LNHDA and CDR2 SQIVND (reference sequence). V lost 5 bases and J lost 4; bases outside the gene matches: 6. The CDR3 has 16 residues. The CDR3, as DNA: TGTGCCAGTAGTCTTCATAGCGGGGGGGGCACCGGGGAGCTGTTTTTT. This encodes CASSLHSGGGTGELFF.

The DNA of the CDR3 is TGTGCCAGTGGTGGGGGGGTCAATCAGCCCCAGCATTTT. This gives the protein CASGGGVNQPQHF. The rearrangement joins TRBV19 to TRBJ1-5; weak D call: TRBD1 (5 bases). Trimming removed 8 bases from V and 3 bases from J, with 11 bases in between. CDR1 LNHDA and CDR2 SQIVND come from the germline V gene (reference sequence). The CDR3 length is 13 residues.

Within the sample, this clone is medium-sized. This chain uses TRBV27 with TRBJ2-1; 9 nucleotides agree with TRBD2. Germline values: CDR1 MNHEY, CDR2 SMNVEV (reference sequence). V shed 4 bases, J shed 9 bases, and the junction held 7 bases outside the gene matches. The CDR3 runs 14 residues. CDR3 amino acids: CASSWAGGRGEQFF. The CDR3, as DNA: TGTGCCAGCAGTTGGGCGGGGGGGCGGGGTGAGCAGTTCTTC.

Here the CDR3 DNA reads TGTGCCAGCAGCTCGCTTCAGGGACTCGTCAACACTGAAGCTTTCTTT. Amino acid sequence: CASSSLQGLVNTEAFF. The chain carries TRBV7-3 and TRBJ1-1; possible D gene TRBD1, 5 bases. V was pared by 4 bases and J by 2 bases, with 17 bases between. Germline V gene sequence: CDR1 SGHTA, CDR2 FQGTGA. The CDR3 spans 16 residues.

Concerning this clone: This may be a read error: a much more frequent sequence differs by one nucleotide. The sample holds other DNA sequences that translate to the same CDR3. The chain combines TRBV27 with TRBJ2-1; D call uncertain. The germline V and J ends were trimmed by 5 bases and 4 bases, with 3 bases remaining between them. The CDR3 loop spans 11 amino acids. From germline, CDR1 is MNHEY and CDR2 SMNVEV (reference sequence). The CDR3, as DNA: TGTGCCAGCAGTACTTACAATGAGCAGTTCTTC. Protein sequence: CASSTYNEQFF.

This clone was seen only once. The chain has TRBV6-6 and TRBJ1-1; D not resolved. Germline CDR1 and CDR2: MNHNY and SVGAGI (reference sequence). V was trimmed by 4 bases and J by 6 bases, leaving 6 bases between them. The CDR3 loop spans 11 amino acids. The DNA for the CDR3 is TGTGCCAGCAGTTTAGTCTCTGAAGCTTTCTTT. The encoded protein is CASSLVSEAFF.

The CDR3 protein is CATQGFGNQPQHF. The CDR3 nucleotides are TGTGCCACCCAGGGGTTCGGCAATCAGCCCCAGCATTTT. The rearrangement links TRBV10-3 to TRBJ1-5; tentative D call: TRBD1 (6 bases). This CDR3 spans 13 amino acids. CDR1 and CDR2 (germline): ENHRY, SYGVKD. Trimming cost V 10 bases and J 2 bases, with 12 bases left between them.

The chain couples TRBV9 to TRBJ1-1, with D uncertain. Trimming took off 2 bases at V and 0 bases at J, with 8 bases between the two ends. The CDR3 sequence is 14 residues long. CDR1 and CDR2 from the germline V gene are SGDLS and YYNGEE. The chain's CDR3 is CASSVSGMNTEAFF. The DNA for the CDR3 is TGTGCCAGCAGCGTGAGCGGTATGAACACTGAAGCTTTCTTT.

DNA for the CDR3: TGTGCCAGCAGTTCTATACTAGCGGGGGGGTACAATGAGCAGTTCTTC. This codes for CASSSILAGGYNEQFF. This chain links TRBV28 with TRBJ2-1, with TRBD2 matching over 13 bases. Germline V CDR1 and CDR2: MDHEN, SYDVKM. Trimming removed 4 bases from V and 4 bases from J; junction bases left unmatched: 4. The CDR3 consists of 16 residues.